Listed below are T cell receptor beta chains from one sample, sequenced in a study of blood T cell repertoires in COVID-19. The protocol was immunoSEQ multiplex PCR, while the TCRdb copy is restricted to in-frame clones and leaves out a portion. The sample includes approximately 530,000 clones, 85% to 90% of them seen just once. Sequencing input: peripheral blood. These receptors were obtained from a woman between 50 and 59 years old with COVID-19, enrolled during active disease. CDR3s leave out the opening cysteine and the closing phenylalanine or tryptophan.

V: TRBV6-5; CDR3: ASSLEREETQY
V: TRBV5-4; CDR3: ASTSGGLHEQY
V: TRBV11-1; CDR3: ASSQTGGLNTEAF
V: TRBV10-1; CDR3: ASSGTTNTEAF
V: TRBV11-3; CDR3: ASRRGTQNTGELF
V: TRBV3-1/TRBV3-2; CDR3: ASSQELRTGTSLNTEAF
V: TRBV2; CDR3: ASTGQGTTEAF
V: TRBV25-1; CDR3: ASSSARGGLHNEQF
V: TRBV10-1; CDR3: ASSRDRAKNEQF
V: TRBV5-6; CDR3: ASSSPVQEIHGYT